This TCR beta chain came from a study of blood T cell repertoires in COVID-19. As for the study in general: Samples of COVID-19 (acute and convalescent) were obtained from the United States, Italy and Spain. From T cells, B-cell-depleted T cells, or PBMCs came the material, which was cDNA or gDNA.

As originally analysed: Amplifying reference gene primers gave estimates of nucleated cell counts. The repertoire was sequenced with immunoSEQ multiplex PCR; TCRdb's copy has only in-frame clones and lacks some. The V and J calls and the clone size are those of that table, but D and trimming were determined from the DNA. The repertoire has around 200,000 clones, approximately 81% of them found once; the top ten carry 4% to 5%. This clone has only a few counts. Germline V gene lookup returns CDR1 WNHNN and CDR2 SYGVQD (reference sequence). V lost 1 base and J lost 7, with 10 bases in between. CDR3 length equals 13 residues.

Specimen: peripheral blood. This rearrangement joins TRBV10-1 to TRBJ1-1; no clear D. This receptor was taken from a woman aged 80 or over with acute or convalescent COVID-19. CDR3 sequence (DNA): TGCGCCAGCAGTGAGTACTTGCTTGGTGAAGCTTTCTTT. Its protein product is CASSEYLLGEAFF.